This T cell receptor (beta chain) was sequenced in a study of blood T cell repertoires in COVID-19. At the level of the study: Sites across the United States, Italy and Spain contributed samples from acute and convalescent COVID-19. T cells, B-cell-depleted T cells, or PBMCs provided the cDNA or gDNA that served as material.

As originally analysed: Reference gene primer amplification in the assay estimated nucleated cell counts. Profiled with immunoSEQ multiplex PCR; TCRdb holds only in-frame clones, not every one. That table is the source of V, J and clone size, and D and trimming were worked out from the DNA. The sample contains tens of thousands of clones, about nine tenths of which appear only once. The V and J ends lost 5 bases and 2 bases respectively, with 12 bases between them. The length of the CDR3 is 14 residues. Germline CDR1 is SGHRS and CDR2 is YFSETQ. The sequenced material came from peripheral blood. This chain joins TRBV5-1 and TRBJ2-3; maybe TRBD2 (6 bases). This TCR derives from a woman aged 45-60 years in a cohort sampled during active COVID-19. DNA of the CDR3: TGCGCCAGCAGTATAAGGACTACCACAGATACGCAGTATTTT. It encodes CASSIRTTTDTQYF. The full variable domain, with the rest looked up from reference TRBV5-1 and TRBJ2-3, is KAGVTQTPRYLIKTRGQQVTLSCSPISGHRSVSWYQQTPGQGLQFLFEYFSETQRNKGNFPGRFSGRQFSNSRSEMNVSTLELGDSALYLCASSIRTTTDTQYFGPGTRLTVL.